The entry that follows covers one T cell receptor beta chain sequence. The antigen is unknown. This specimen belongs to a study of T-cell reconstitution after alpha-beta-depleted transplantation in children. Study-wide points: Newly produced T cells mostly accounted for T-cell counts and diversity one year post-transplant. Roughly two months post-transplant, alpha-beta T cells reportedly originated from several hundred graft clones that had expanded.

Preparing the TCRbeta library involved the use of unique molecular identifiers. TCRdb ran MiXCR on the PCR reads and lists one entry per CDR3 protein. This sample carries 250,000 to 400,000 distinct CDR3 sequences, roughly 21% of them seen once, and the ten largest clones take 9.5% to 13%. Germline V CDR1 and CDR2: ENHRY, SYGVKD. This CDR3 is built from 15 residues. The germline V and J ends were trimmed by 2 bases and 0 bases, with 7 bases remaining between them. The rearrangement links TRBV10-3 to TRBJ1-4; D unclear. This sequence was found in a male patient under 18 who had a stem cell transplant for acute lymphoblastic leukemia, so the T cells may come from the graft donor. The material sequenced was PBMCs, mostly from graft donor cells, taken 180 days after TCRalphabeta/CD19-depleted stem cell transplant. DNA for the CDR3: TGTGCCATCAGTGAGGGGTTTGCAACTAATGAAAAACTGTTTTTT. Amino acid sequence: CAISEGFATNEKLFF.